This T cell receptor (beta chain) was sequenced during a study of blood T cell repertoires in COVID-19. Study-wide background: Acute and convalescent COVID-19 specimens originated in the United States, Italy and Spain. T cells, B-cell-depleted T cells, or PBMCs supplied cDNA or gDNA.

The V gene lost 6 bases and the J gene lost 6 bases, with 14 bases spanning the gap. The CDR3 length is 14 residues. Germline assignment: CDR1 MNHEY and CDR2 SVGAGI. Original analysis: Amplification of reference gene primers provided the estimated nucleated cell counts. Some clones are missing from TCRdb's copy, which holds only in-frame ones; the method was immunoSEQ multiplex PCR. V and J calls and clone size are as listed in that table; D and trimming were resolved from the DNA. The data show about 220,000 clones, roughly 82% seen once. The sequenced sample was peripheral blood. The origin of this receptor is a man aged 50 to 60 with active or convalescent COVID-19. V and J are TRBV6-5 and TRBJ1-4, with D tentatively TRBD1 (6 bases). CDR3 in amino acids: CASSGGAGDEKLFF. The DNA for the CDR3 is TGTGCCAGCAGCGGGGGGGCTGGGGATGAAAAACTGTTTTTT.